This TCR beta chain was retrieved from a study of identical twins. The CDR3 sequence is 13 residues long. Germline CDR1 and CDR2: KGHDR and SFDVKD. V lost 10 bases and J 0 bases, leaving 11 bases between the germline ends. TCRdb fed the 5' RACE reads into MiXCR, producing one record per CDR3 protein. The sample consists of around 370,000 distinct CDR3 sequences, about 9% of them appearing once. This TCR was recovered from a woman between 45 and 60 years old in good health. Sequenced: naive T cells sorted from blood. The chain is built from TRBV24-1 and TRBJ1-1, with a possible D match to TRBD1 (6 bases). The chain's CDR3 is CATKGGLNTEAFF. The CDR3 DNA reads TGTGCCACTAAGGGGGGACTGAACACTGAAGCTTTCTTT.